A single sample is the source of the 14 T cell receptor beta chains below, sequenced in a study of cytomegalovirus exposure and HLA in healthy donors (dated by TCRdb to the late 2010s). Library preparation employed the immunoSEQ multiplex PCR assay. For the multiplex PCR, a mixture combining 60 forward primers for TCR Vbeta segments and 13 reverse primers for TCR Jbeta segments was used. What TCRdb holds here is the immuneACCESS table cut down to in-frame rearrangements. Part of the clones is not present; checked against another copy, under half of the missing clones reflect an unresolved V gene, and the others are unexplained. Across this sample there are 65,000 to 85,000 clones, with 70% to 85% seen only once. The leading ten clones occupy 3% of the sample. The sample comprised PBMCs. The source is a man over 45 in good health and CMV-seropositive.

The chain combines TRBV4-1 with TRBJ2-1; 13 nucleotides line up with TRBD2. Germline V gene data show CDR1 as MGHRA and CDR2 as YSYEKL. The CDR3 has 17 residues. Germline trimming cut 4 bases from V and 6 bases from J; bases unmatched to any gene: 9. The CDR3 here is CASSPGLAGAVFNEQFF. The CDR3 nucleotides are TGCGCCAGCAGCCCCGGACTAGCGGGAGCGGTTTTCAATGAGCAGTTCTTC.

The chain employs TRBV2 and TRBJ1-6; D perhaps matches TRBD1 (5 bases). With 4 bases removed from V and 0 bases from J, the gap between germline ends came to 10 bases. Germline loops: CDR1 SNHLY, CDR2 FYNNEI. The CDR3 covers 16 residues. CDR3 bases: TGTGCCAGCAGTGTGGACATGAGCTCCTATAATTCACCCCTCCACTTT. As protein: CASSVDMSSYNSPLHF. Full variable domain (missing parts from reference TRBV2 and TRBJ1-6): EPEVTQTPSHQVTQMGQEVILRCVPISNHLYFYWYRQILGQKVEFLVSFYNNEISEKSEIFDDQFSVERPDGSNFTLKIRSTKLEDSAMYFCASSVDMSSYNSPLHFGNGTRLTVT.

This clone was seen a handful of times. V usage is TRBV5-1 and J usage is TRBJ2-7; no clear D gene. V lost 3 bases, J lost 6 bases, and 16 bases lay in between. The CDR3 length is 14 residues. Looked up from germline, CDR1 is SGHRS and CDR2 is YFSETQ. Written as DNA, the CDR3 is TGCGCCAGCAGCTATCTGACGGCTAGTCGCGAGCAGTACTTC. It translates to CASSYLTASREQYF.

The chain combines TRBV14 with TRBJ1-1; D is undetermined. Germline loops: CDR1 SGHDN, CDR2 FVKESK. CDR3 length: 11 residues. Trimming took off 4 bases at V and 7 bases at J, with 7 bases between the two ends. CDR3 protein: CASSRAREAFF. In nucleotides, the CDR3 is TGTGCCAGCAGCCGGGCCCGTGAAGCTTTCTTT.

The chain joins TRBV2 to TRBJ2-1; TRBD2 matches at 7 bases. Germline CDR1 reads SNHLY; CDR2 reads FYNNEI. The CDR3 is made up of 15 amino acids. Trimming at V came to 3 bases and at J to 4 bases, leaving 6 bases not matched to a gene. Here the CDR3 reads CASSERLALYNEQFF. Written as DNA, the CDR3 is TGTGCCAGCAGTGAGAGACTAGCCCTATACAATGAGCAGTTCTTC. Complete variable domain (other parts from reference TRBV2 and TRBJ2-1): EPEVTQTPSHQVTQMGQEVILRCVPISNHLYFYWYRQILGQKVEFLVSFYNNEISEKSEIFDDQFSVERPDGSNFTLKIRSTKLEDSAMYFCASSERLALYNEQFFGPGTRLTVL.

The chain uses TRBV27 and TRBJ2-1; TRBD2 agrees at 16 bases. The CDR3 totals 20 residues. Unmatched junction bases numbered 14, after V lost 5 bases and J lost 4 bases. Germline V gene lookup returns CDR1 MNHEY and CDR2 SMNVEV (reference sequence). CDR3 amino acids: CASSAYGGTSGRALYNEQFF. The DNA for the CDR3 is TGTGCCAGCAGTGCATACGGCGGGACTAGCGGGAGGGCGCTTTACAATGAGCAGTTCTTC.

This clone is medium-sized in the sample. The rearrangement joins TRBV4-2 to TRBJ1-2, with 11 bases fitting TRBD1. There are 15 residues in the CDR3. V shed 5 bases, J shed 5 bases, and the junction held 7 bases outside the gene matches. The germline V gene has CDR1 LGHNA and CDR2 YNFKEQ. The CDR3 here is CASSSSGTGGYGYTF. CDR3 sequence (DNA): TGTGCCAGCAGCTCGTCTGGGACAGGGGGTTATGGCTACACCTTC.

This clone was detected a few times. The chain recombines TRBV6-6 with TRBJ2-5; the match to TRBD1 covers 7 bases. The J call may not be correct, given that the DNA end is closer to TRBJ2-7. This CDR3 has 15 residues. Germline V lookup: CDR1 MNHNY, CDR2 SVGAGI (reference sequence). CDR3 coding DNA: TGTGCCAGCAGTGACCTGAGACAGGGATCCTACGAGCAGTACTTC. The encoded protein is CASSDLRQGSYEQYF.

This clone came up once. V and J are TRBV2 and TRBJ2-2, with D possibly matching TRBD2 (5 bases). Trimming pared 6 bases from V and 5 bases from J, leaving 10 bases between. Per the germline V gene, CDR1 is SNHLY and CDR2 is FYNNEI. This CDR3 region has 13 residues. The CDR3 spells CASSEERTGELFF. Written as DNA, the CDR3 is TGTGCCAGCAGCGAGGAGCGGACCGGGGAGCTGTTTTTT.

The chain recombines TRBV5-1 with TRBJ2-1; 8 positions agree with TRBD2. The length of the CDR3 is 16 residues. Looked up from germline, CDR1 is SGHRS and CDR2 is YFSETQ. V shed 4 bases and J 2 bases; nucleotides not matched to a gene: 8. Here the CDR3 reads CASSTYGSGTYNEQFF. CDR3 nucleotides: TGCGCCAGCAGCACCTATGGTAGCGGGACCTACAATGAGCAGTTCTTC. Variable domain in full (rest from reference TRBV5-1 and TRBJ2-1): KAGVTQTPRYLIKTRGQQVTLSCSPISGHRSVSWYQQTPGQGLQFLFEYFSETQRNKGNFPGRFSGRQFSNSRSEMNVSTLELGDSALYLCASSTYGSGTYNEQFFGPGTRLTVL.

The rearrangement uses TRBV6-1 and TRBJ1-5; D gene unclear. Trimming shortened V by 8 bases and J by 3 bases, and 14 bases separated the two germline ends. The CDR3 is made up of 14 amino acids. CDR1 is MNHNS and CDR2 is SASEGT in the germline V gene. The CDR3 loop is CASFPSGINQPQHF. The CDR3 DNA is TGTGCCAGCTTTCCCTCAGGAATCAATCAGCCCCAGCATTTT.

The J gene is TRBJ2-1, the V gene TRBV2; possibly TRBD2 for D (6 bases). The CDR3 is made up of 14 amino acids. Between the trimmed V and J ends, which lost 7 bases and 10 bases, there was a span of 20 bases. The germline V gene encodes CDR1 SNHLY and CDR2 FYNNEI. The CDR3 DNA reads TGTGCCAGCATGGGACTGGAACGGAATAGCGAGCAGTTCTTC. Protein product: CASMGLERNSEQFF.

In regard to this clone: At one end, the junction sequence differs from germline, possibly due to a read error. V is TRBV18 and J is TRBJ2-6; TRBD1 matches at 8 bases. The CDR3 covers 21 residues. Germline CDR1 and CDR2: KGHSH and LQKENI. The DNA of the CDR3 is TGTGCCAGCTCACAAGGCCGGTCTTCAGGGGGCACGAGCTCTGGGGCCAACGGCCTGACTTTC. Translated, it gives CASSQGRSSGGTSSGANGLTF.

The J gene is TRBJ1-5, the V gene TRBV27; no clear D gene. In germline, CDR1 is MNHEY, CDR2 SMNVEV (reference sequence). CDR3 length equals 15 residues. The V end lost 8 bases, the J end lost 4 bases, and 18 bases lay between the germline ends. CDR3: CASGPRRVANQPQHF. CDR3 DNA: TGTGCCAGCGGACCAAGGAGGGTAGCAAATCAGCCCCAGCATTTT.